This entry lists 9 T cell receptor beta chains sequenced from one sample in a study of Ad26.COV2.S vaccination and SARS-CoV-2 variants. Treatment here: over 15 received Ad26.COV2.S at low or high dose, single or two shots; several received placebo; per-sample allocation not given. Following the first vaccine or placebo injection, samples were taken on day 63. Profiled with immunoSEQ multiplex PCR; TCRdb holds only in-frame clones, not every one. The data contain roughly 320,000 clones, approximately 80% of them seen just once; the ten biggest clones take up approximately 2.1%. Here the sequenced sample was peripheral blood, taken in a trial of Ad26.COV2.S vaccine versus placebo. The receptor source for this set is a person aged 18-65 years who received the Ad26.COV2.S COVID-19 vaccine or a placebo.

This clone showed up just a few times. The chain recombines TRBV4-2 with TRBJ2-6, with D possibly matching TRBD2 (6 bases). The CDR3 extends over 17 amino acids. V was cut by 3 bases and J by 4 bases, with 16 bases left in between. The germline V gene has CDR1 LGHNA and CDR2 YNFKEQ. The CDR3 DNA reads TGTGCCAGCAGCCAGGGGGACTCCCTTTCCGGGGCCAACGTCCTGACTTTC. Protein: CASSQGDSLSGANVLTF.

DNA for the CDR3: TGTGCCCAAGGATTTGGGGGACCAGATACGCAGTATTTT. Translating gives CAQGFGGPDTQYF. V gene TRBV6-5 combines with J gene TRBJ2-3; D possibly uses TRBD1 or TRBD2 (5 bases each). Trimming cost V 11 bases and J 4 bases, with 16 bases left between them. The CDR3 runs to 13 residues. The V gene's germline CDR1 is MNHEY and CDR2 SVGAGI.

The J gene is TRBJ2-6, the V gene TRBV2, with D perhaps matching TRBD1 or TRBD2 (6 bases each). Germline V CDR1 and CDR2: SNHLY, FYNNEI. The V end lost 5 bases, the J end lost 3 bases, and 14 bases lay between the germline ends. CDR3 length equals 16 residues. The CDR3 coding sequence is TGTGCCAGCAGTATGGCAGGGGACTTTGGGGCCAACGTCCTGACTTTC. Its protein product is CASSMAGDFGANVLTF.

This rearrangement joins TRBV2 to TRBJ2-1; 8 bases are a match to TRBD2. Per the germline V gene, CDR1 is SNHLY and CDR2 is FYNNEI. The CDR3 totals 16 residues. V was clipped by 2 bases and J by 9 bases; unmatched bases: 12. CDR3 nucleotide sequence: TGTGCCAGCAGTGAATTGTCGGGACTAGGTTCGTTTGAGCAGTTCTTC. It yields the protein CASSELSGLGSFEQFF.

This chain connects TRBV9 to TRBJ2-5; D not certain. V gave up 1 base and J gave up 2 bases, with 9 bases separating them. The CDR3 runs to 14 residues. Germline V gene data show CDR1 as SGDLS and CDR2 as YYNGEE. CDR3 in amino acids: CASSVRPGQETQYF. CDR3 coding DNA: TGTGCCAGCAGCGTAAGGCCCGGACAAGAGACCCAGTACTTC.

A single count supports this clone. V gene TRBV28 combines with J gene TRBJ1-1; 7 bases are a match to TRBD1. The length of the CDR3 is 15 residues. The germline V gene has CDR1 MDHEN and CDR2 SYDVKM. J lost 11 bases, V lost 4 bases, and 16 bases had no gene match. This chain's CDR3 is CASSSLPTGLVEAFF. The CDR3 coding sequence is TGTGCCAGCAGTTCCCTCCCGACAGGGTTGGTGGAGGCTTTCTTT.

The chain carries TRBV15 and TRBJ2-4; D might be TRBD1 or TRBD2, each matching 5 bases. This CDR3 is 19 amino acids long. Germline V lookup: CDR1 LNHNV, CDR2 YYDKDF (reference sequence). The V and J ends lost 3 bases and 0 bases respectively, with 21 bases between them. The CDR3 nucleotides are TGTGCCACCAGCAGTTCGAGGGGTAGCACTAACCTAGCCAAAAACATTCAGTACTTC. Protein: CATSSSRGSTNLAKNIQYF.

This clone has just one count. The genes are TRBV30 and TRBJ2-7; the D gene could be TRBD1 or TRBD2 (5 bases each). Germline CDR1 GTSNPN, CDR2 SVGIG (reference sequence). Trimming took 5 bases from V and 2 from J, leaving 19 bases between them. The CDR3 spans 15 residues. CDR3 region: CAWRNVLGPTYEQYF. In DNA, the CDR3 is TGTGCCTGGCGTAACGTATTGGGACCTACCTACGAGCAGTACTTC.

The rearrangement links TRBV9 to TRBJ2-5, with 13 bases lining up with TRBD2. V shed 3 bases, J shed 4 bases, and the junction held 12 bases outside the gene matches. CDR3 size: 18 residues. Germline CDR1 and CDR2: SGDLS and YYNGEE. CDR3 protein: CASSGTGLAGVGRETQYF. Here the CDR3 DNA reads TGTGCCAGCAGCGGTACTGGACTAGCGGGGGTTGGTCGAGAGACCCAGTACTTC.